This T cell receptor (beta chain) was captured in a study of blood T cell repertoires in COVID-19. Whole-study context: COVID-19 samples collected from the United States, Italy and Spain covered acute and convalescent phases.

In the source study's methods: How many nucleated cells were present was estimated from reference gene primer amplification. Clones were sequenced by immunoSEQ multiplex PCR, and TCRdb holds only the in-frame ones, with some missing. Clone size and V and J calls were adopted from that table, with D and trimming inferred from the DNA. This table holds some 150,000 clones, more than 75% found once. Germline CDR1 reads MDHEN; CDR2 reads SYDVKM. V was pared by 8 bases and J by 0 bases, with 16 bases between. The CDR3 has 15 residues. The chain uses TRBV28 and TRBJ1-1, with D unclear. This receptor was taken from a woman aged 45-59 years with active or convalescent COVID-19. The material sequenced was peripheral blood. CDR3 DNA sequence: TGTGCCAGCGGCTTGGAGGTCCCAATGAACACTGAAGCTTTCTTT. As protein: CASGLEVPMNTEAFF.